This TCR beta chain came from a study of Ad26.COV2.S vaccination and SARS-CoV-2 variants. The treatment here: some 20 received Ad26.COV2.S at low or high dose, single or two shots; about five received placebo; per-sample allocation not given. Day 63 after the first injection of vaccine or placebo was the sampling time. Based in Boston, the donor was an adult of 18-55 years. The CDR3 runs to 15 residues. Trimming removed 3 bases at V and 2 bases at J, with 16 bases between. The germline V gene has CDR1 DFQATT and CDR2 SNEGSKA (reference sequence). Findings of the study overall: The study found similar non-spike TCR breadth in vaccine and placebo recipients.

Produced via immunoSEQ multiplex PCR; TCRdb's table is partial and in-frame only. Among 450,000 to 550,000 clones listed, approximately 92% were seen once. With respect to this clone: No antigen is known for it.

This sequence joins TRBV20-1 and TRBJ1-1, with D unresolved. The sequences come from peripheral blood, collected in a trial of Ad26.COV2.S vaccine versus placebo. The receptor comes from a person aged 18 to 65 who received the Ad26.COV2.S COVID-19 vaccine or a placebo. The CDR3 nucleotides are TGCAGTGCTAGTTTTTCCTGGGAGTTTAACACTGAAGCTTTCTTT. It codes for CSASFSWEFNTEAFF.